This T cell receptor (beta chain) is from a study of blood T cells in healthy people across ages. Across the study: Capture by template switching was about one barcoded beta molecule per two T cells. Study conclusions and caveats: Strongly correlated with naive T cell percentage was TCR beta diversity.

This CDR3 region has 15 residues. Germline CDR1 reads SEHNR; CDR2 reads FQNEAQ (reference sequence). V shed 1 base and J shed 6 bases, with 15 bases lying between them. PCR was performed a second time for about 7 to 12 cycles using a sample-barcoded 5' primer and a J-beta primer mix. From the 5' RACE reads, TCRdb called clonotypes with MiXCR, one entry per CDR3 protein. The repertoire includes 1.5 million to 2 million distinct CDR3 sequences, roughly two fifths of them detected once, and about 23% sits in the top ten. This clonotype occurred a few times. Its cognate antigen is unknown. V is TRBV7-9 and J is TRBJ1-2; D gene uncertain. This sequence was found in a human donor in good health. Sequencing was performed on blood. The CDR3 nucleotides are TGTGCCAGCAGCTTAGGAACCGGGCGATTGGATGGCTACACCTTC. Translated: CASSLGTGRLDGYTF.